The rows below give T cell receptor beta chains drawn from one sample of a study of T-cell memory formation after mild COVID-19. TCRdb re-analysed the 5' RACE reads in MiXCR, keeping a single row per CDR3 protein. The sample shows about 610,000 distinct CDR3 sequences, around 16% of them seen only once. Sequenced sample: PBMCs or a T cell subset sorted from them (not recorded which). The origin of the receptors is an adult woman who had mild COVID-19 (a few samples of this study predate the infection). Cell type and time point are not known. The CDR3 runs from the conserved cysteine through the conserved F or W. The D gene is left open where the match is weak. Some rows have no size entry. The others give once, few or many, or a class for an expanded clone.

clone size	V gene	J gene	D gene	CDR3 protein	CDR3 DNA
few	TRBV11-2	TRBJ2-1	TRBD2	CASRSYSGGPYNEQFF	TGTGCCAGCAGGAGTTACAGCGGGGGTCCCTACAATGAGCAGTTCTTC
few	TRBV4-2	TRBJ2-7	-	CASSPSWGSSYEQYF	TGTGCCAGCAGCCCTTCTTGGGGGAGCTCCTACGAGCAGTACTTC
few	TRBV12-3/TRBV12-4	TRBJ2-7	TRBD2	CASSTSGSDEQYF	TGTGCCAGCAGTACTAGCGGGAGCGACGAGCAGTACTTC
few	TRBV7-9	TRBJ2-7	TRBD1	CASSWGQGDEQYF	TGTGCCAGCAGCTGGGGACAGGGGGACGAGCAGTACTTC
-	TRBV20-1	TRBJ2-3	-	CSATGGFTDTQYF	TGCAGTGCTACCGGCGGATTCACAGATACGCAGTATTTT
few	TRBV7-9	TRBJ2-7	-	CASSPLGTAGSREQYF	TGTGCCAGCAGCCCCCTAGGGACGGCAGGGTCGCGCGAGCAGTACTTC
-	TRBV7-9	TRBJ2-7	-	CASSQTARPEEYF	TGTGCCAGCAGCCAAACCGCCCGCCCCGAGGAGTACTTC
few	TRBV6-5	TRBJ2-3	-	CASSYDTPSTDTQYF	TGTGCCAGCAGTTACGACACGCCTAGCACAGATACGCAGTATTTT
-	TRBV13	TRBJ2-7	-	CASSRRGFYEQYF	TGTGCCAGCAGCCGCAGGGGTTTCTACGAGCAGTACTTC
-	TRBV4-2	TRBJ2-5	-	CASSQDGGLGETQYF	TGTGCCAGCAGCCAAGATGGGGGGCTGGGGGAGACCCAGTACTTC
-	TRBV3-1	TRBJ2-5	TRBD2	CASSQDLSGGWETQYF	TGTGCCAGCAGCCAAGATCTAAGCGGGGGGTGGGAGACCCAGTACTTC
-	TRBV3-1	TRBJ2-7	-	CASSQAPSQPYEQYF	TGTGCCAGCAGCCAAGCCCCTTCGCAGCCCTACGAGCAGTACTTC
few	TRBV29-1	TRBJ2-5	-	CSVELFGETQYF	TGCAGCGTTGAGTTGTTTGGGGAGACCCAGTACTTC
-	TRBV6-5	TRBJ2-3	TRBD2	CASSRLAGGGDTQYF	TGTGCCAGCAGTCGACTAGCGGGAGGGGGAGATACGCAGTATTTT
many	TRBV7-8	TRBJ2-1	TRBD1	CASSTQTGFGNEQFF	TGTGCCAGCAGCACTCAGACAGGGTTTGGCAATGAGCAGTTCTTC
many	TRBV4-2	TRBJ2-5	-	CASSRDKLGETQYF	TGTGCCAGCAGCCGGGACAAACTTGGGGAGACCCAGTACTTC
many	TRBV7-9	TRBJ2-1	-	CASSPGQSYNEQFF	TGTGCCAGCAGCCCAGGACAGAGTTACAATGAGCAGTTCTTC
many	TRBV15	TRBJ2-1	TRBD2	CATSHGTSVDEQFF	TGTGCCACCAGCCACGGGACTAGCGTGGATGAGCAGTTCTTC
few	TRBV29-1	TRBJ1-1	-	CSAMNTEAFF	TGCAGCGCTATGAACACTGAAGCTTTCTTT
-	TRBV10-3	TRBJ1-1	TRBD1	CAISVQGDTEAFF	TGTGCCATCAGTGTACAGGGGGACACTGAAGCTTTCTTT
few	TRBV30	TRBJ2-3	-	CAWSSGDSPTDTQYF	TGTGCCTGGAGTTCGGGGGATTCCCCCACAGATACGCAGTATTTT
-	TRBV12-3/TRBV12-4	TRBJ2-1	TRBD2	CASYGRGLAGADNEQFF	TGTGCCAGCTATGGAAGGGGGCTAGCGGGAGCGGACAATGAGCAGTTCTTC
few	TRBV9	TRBJ2-7	TRBD2	CASSVASGSWNEQYF	TGTGCCAGCAGCGTAGCTAGCGGGAGCTGGAACGAGCAGTACTTC
few	TRBV9	TRBJ2-2	TRBD2	CASSVDGGAGELFF	TGTGCCAGCAGCGTAGACGGGGGGGCCGGGGAGCTGTTTTTT
-	TRBV7-9	TRBJ2-6	-	CASSLAEGIRSGANVLTF	TGTGCCAGCAGCTTAGCGGAGGGAATACGCTCTGGGGCCAACGTCCTGACTTTC
-	TRBV24-1	TRBJ2-1	-	CATSDSGAQGNEQFF	TGTGCCACCAGTGACTCGGGGGCTCAAGGCAATGAGCAGTTCTTC
-	TRBV12-3/TRBV12-4	TRBJ1-2	TRBD1	CASSENRQGAGYGYTF	TGTGCCAGCAGTGAGAACCGACAGGGGGCTGGCTATGGCTACACCTTC
many	TRBV27	TRBJ2-7	-	CASSRRGSISYEQYF	TGTGCCAGCAGCCGCCGGGGCTCGATCTCCTACGAGCAGTACTTC
-	TRBV6-5	TRBJ1-2	TRBD1	CASSYSMDRGSGYTF	TGTGCCAGCAGTTACTCGATGGACAGGGGATCTGGCTACACCTTC
medium-sized	TRBV27	TRBJ2-2	TRBD2	CASKMTSGLTGELFF	TGTGCCAGCAAAATGACTAGCGGGTTAACCGGGGAGCTGTTTTTT
few	TRBV7-2	TRBJ1-2	TRBD1	CASSPGQGANGYTF	TGTGCCAGCAGCCCTGGACAGGGGGCGAATGGCTACACCTTC
once	TRBV2	TRBJ2-7	TRBD1	CASIQGKTEQYF	TGTGCCAGCATACAGGGGAAAACCGAGCAGTACTTC
-	TRBV18	TRBJ1-1	-	CASSPLRTVQNTEAFF	TGTGCCAGCTCACCCCTAAGGACAGTACAGAACACTGAAGCTTTCTTT
many	TRBV20-1	TRBJ2-7	-	CSAPRTDTYEQYF	TGCAGTGCCCCCAGGACAGACACCTACGAGCAGTACTTC
few	TRBV3-1	TRBJ1-2	-	CASSQDRFRYGYTF	TGTGCCAGCAGCCAAGACAGGTTTAGGTATGGCTACACCTTC
-	TRBV18	TRBJ1-1	-	CASSQRGGMPPRTAFF	TGTGCCAGCTCACAACGGGGCGGGATGCCTCCCCGAACGGCTTTCTTT
-	TRBV7-9	TRBJ2-1	-	CTGGNEQFF	TGTACCGGTGGAAATGAGCAGTTCTTC
-	TRBV9	TRBJ2-1	TRBD1	CASSATGTGAYNEQFF	TGTGCCAGCAGCGCGACCGGGACAGGAGCCTACAATGAGCAGTTCTTC
few	TRBV20-1	TRBJ2-1	-	CSARDMEVGYNEQFF	TGCAGTGCTAGAGATATGGAGGTCGGCTACAATGAGCAGTTCTTC
-	TRBV27	TRBJ2-2	TRBD2	CASSSWTSGITGELFF	TGTGCCAGCAGTTCGTGGACTAGCGGGATTACCGGGGAGCTGTTTTTT
-	TRBV6-5	TRBJ1-1	-	CAATANTNTEAFF	TGTGCCGCCACAGCGAATACTAACACTGAAGCTTTCTTT
-	TRBV3-1	TRBJ2-3	TRBD2	CASSQGGTSGSTDTQYF	TGTGCCAGCAGCCAAGGGGGGACTAGCGGGAGTACAGATACGCAGTATTTT
-	TRBV6-1	TRBJ1-4	-	CASSPGTAEKLFF	TGTGCCAGCAGTCCTGGGACCGCTGAAAAACTGTTTTTT
-	TRBV5-5	TRBJ2-7	TRBD1	CASSADRDRVYEQYF	TGTGCCAGCAGCGCGGACCGGGACAGGGTATACGAGCAGTACTTC
-	TRBV6-4	TRBJ2-3	-	CAIPDTQYF	TGTGCCATCCCAGATACGCAGTATTTT
few	TRBV5-6	TRBJ2-7	TRBD1	CASSLSPGQGSEQYF	TGTGCCAGCAGCTTGTCCCCGGGACAGGGAAGCGAGCAGTACTTC
-	TRBV6-5	TRBJ2-3	-	CASSSPERTSKQYF	TGTGCCAGCAGCTCGCCTGAAAGGACCAGTAAGCAGTATTTT
-	TRBV5-4	TRBJ1-6	TRBD1	CASSPGQGSGSYNSPLHF	TGTGCCAGCAGCCCGGGACAGGGGTCTGGGTCCTATAATTCACCCCTCCACTTT
-	TRBV5-1	TRBJ2-3	TRBD2	CASSPDSGGLGDTQYF	TGCGCCAGCAGCCCGGATAGCGGGGGCCTTGGGGATACGCAGTATTTT
-	TRBV14	TRBJ1-3	TRBD1	CASSVSEGAVGNTIYF	TGTGCCAGCAGTGTGAGCGAGGGGGCAGTTGGAAACACCATATATTTT
few	TRBV28	TRBJ1-6	-	CASSLPPKQSHSPLHF	TGTGCCAGCAGTTTACCTCCCAAGCAGTCCCATTCACCCCTCCACTTT
-	TRBV7-2	TRBJ1-1	-	CASSLVMATEAFF	TGTGCCAGCAGCTTGGTTATGGCCACTGAAGCTTTCTTT
-	TRBV5-5	TRBJ1-1	TRBD1	CASETGEGGTEAFF	TGTGCCAGCGAGACAGGGGAAGGAGGCACTGAAGCTTTCTTT
many	TRBV4-1	TRBJ1-4	TRBD1	CASSQDGQGGEKLFF	TGCGCCAGCAGCCAAGATGGACAGGGTGGGGAAAAACTGTTTTTT
-	TRBV7-8	TRBJ2-5	-	CASSLAHRGGETQYF	TGTGCCAGCAGCTTAGCACACAGGGGGGGAGAGACCCAGTACTTC